What follows is one TCR beta chain and its context. PCR amplification relied on 60 Vbeta primers (plus 13 Jbeta primers). TCRdb keeps only in-frame clones here, not all; method: immunoSEQ multiplex PCR. The data show 150,000 to 250,000 clones, approximately 85% seen once. These data originate in a study of cytomegalovirus exposure and HLA in healthy donors. CDR3 length equals 15 residues. From germline, CDR1 is MDHEN and CDR2 SYDVKM. Germline trimming cut 2 bases from V and 6 bases from J; bases unmatched to any gene: 7. The J gene is TRBJ1-1, the V gene TRBV28; 9 bases are a match to TRBD1. Specimen: PBMCs. This sequence originates from a woman in her forties or fifties in good health and CMV-seronegative. This CDR3 is CASSLAHRGRAEAFF. CDR3 in DNA: TGTGCCAGCAGTTTAGCCCACAGGGGGCGAGCTGAAGCTTTCTTT.